These T cell receptor beta chains were read from a single sample in a study of PD-L1 blockade in urothelial cancer. Here immunoSEQ multiplex PCR was the method, and the copy in TCRdb shows in-frame clones only, minus some. In the table there are tens of thousands of clones, 85% to 95% of which are singletons. Here the sequenced sample was PBMCs, taken around atezolizumab (anti-PD-L1) treatment. The source of these receptors is a woman of 80 years or more with urothelial cancer. Each CDR3 is given with its conserved first and last residue. Fields, in order: clone size, J gene, D gene, V gene, CDR3 DNA, CDR3 protein. The D gene is left open where the match is weak. Clone size is shown for a subset of rows, as once, few, many or a class of expanded clone.

clone size: once; J gene: TRBJ1-1; D gene: NA; V gene: TRBV5-6; CDR3 DNA: TGTGCCAGCAGCTTGGACAGGGACGCTTGGCGATTGAACACTGAAGCTTTCTTT; CDR3 protein: CASSLDRDAWRLNTEAFF
clone size: NA; J gene: TRBJ1-1; D gene: NA; V gene: TRBV10-3; CDR3 DNA: TGTGCCATCAGTACCAGGGTCGGCACTGAAGCTTTCTTT; CDR3 protein: CAISTRVGTEAFF
clone size: NA; J gene: TRBJ1-2; D gene: NA; V gene: TRBV10-3; CDR3 DNA: TGTGCCAGCAGGACATACTATGGCTACACCTTC; CDR3 protein: CASRTYYGYTF
clone size: NA; J gene: TRBJ2-7; D gene: TRBD2; V gene: TRBV19; CDR3 DNA: TGTGCCAGTAGTTTACTAGCGGGAGGGTCCGGCGAGCAGTACTTC; CDR3 protein: CASSLLAGGSGEQYF
clone size: few; J gene: TRBJ1-1; D gene: NA; V gene: TRBV7-2; CDR3 DNA: TGTGCCAGCAGCCCCCAGCGAGCAGAGAAGGCTTTCTTT; CDR3 protein: CASSPQRAEKAFF
clone size: NA; J gene: TRBJ1-1; D gene: TRBD1; V gene: TRBV5-1; CDR3 DNA: TGCGCCAGCAGAGACAGGGGGAACACTGAAGCTTTCTTT; CDR3 protein: CASRDRGNTEAFF
clone size: NA; J gene: TRBJ2-7; D gene: NA; V gene: TRBV6-5; CDR3 DNA: TGTGCCAGCAGTCGGCAGGGCTACGAGCAGTACTTC; CDR3 protein: CASSRQGYEQYF
clone size: NA; J gene: TRBJ1-2; D gene: TRBD1; V gene: TRBV28; CDR3 DNA: TGTGCCAGCAGCTCAGGGGGCTCGGGGTATGGCTACACCTTC; CDR3 protein: CASSSGGSGYGYTF
clone size: NA; J gene: TRBJ2-7; D gene: TRBD2; V gene: TRBV29-1; CDR3 DNA: TGCAGCGTCTTCCGGGCCCCGGGAGGGGAGCAGTACTTC; CDR3 protein: CSVFRAPGGEQYF
clone size: NA; J gene: TRBJ2-7; D gene: NA; V gene: TRBV20-1; CDR3 DNA: TGCAGTGCCCTCCGGACTTACGAGCAGTACTTC; CDR3 protein: CSALRTYEQYF
clone size: NA; J gene: TRBJ1-1; D gene: NA; V gene: TRBV5-4; CDR3 DNA: TGTGCCAGCAGCTCCGTTGGCAGGGCCCCAGGATTTGAAGCTTTCTTT; CDR3 protein: CASSSVGRAPGFEAFF
clone size: NA; J gene: TRBJ2-3; D gene: NA; V gene: TRBV5-1; CDR3 DNA: TGCGCCAGCAGCTTGCCGACTAGGGTGGGGGATACGCAGTATTTT; CDR3 protein: CASSLPTRVGDTQYF
clone size: NA; J gene: TRBJ1-3; D gene: NA; V gene: TRBV30; CDR3 DNA: TGTGCCTGGAGTGTTAACAATGGAAACACCATATATTTT; CDR3 protein: CAWSVNNGNTIYF
clone size: NA; J gene: TRBJ1-1; D gene: TRBD1; V gene: TRBV27; CDR3 DNA: TGTGCCAGCAGTTTATCAGGCAGGGGGCAGAACGCTTTCTTT; CDR3 protein: CASSLSGRGQNAFF
clone size: NA; J gene: TRBJ2-1; D gene: TRBD1; V gene: TRBV5-5; CDR3 DNA: TGTGCCAGCAGCTCCGCGCCGAGACAGGGGATCTATGAGCAGTTCTTC; CDR3 protein: CASSSAPRQGIYEQFF
clone size: once; J gene: TRBJ1-4; D gene: TRBD1; V gene: TRBV30; CDR3 DNA: TGTGCCTGGGACAGGGGCTCTAATGAAAAACTGTTTTTT; CDR3 protein: CAWDRGSNEKLFF
clone size: NA; J gene: TRBJ2-7; D gene: NA; V gene: TRBV9; CDR3 DNA: TGTGCCAGCAGCGTACTGGGGACAAACTCCTACGAGCAGTACTTC; CDR3 protein: CASSVLGTNSYEQYF
clone size: NA; J gene: TRBJ2-7; D gene: NA; V gene: TRBV11-2; CDR3 DNA: TGTGCCAGCAGCCCTCGCGGAGGGCAGAGCTCCTACGAGCAGTACTTC; CDR3 protein: CASSPRGGQSSYEQYF
clone size: NA; J gene: TRBJ1-3; D gene: NA; V gene: TRBV19; CDR3 DNA: TGTGCCAGTAGGATCGGTGGAAACACCATATATTTT; CDR3 protein: CASRIGGNTIYF
clone size: NA; J gene: TRBJ1-2; D gene: NA; V gene: TRBV28; CDR3 DNA: TGTGCCGTGACGGGTCGCTATGGCTACACCTTC; CDR3 protein: CAVTGRYGYTF
clone size: NA; J gene: TRBJ1-2; D gene: TRBD1; V gene: TRBV9; CDR3 DNA: TGTGCCAGCAGCGAGAGGACAGGGAGGAACTATGGCTACACCTTC; CDR3 protein: CASSERTGRNYGYTF
clone size: NA; J gene: TRBJ2-1; D gene: TRBD2; V gene: TRBV27; CDR3 DNA: TGTGCCAGCAGTTTAATCTCTCCGGGAGGGTACAATGAGCAGTTCTTC; CDR3 protein: CASSLISPGGYNEQFF
clone size: NA; J gene: TRBJ1-2; D gene: TRBD1; V gene: TRBV6-1; CDR3 DNA: TGTGCCAGCAGTGAATTGCGGACAGGGGGTGGCTACACCTTC; CDR3 protein: CASSELRTGGGYTF
clone size: NA; J gene: TRBJ1-3; D gene: TRBD1; V gene: TRBV2; CDR3 DNA: TGTGCCAGCAGTGCAGACAGGGACTCTGGAAACACCATATATTTT; CDR3 protein: CASSADRDSGNTIYF
clone size: NA; J gene: TRBJ2-1; D gene: TRBD2; V gene: TRBV5-4; CDR3 DNA: TGTGCCAGCAGCCAACCTAGCGGGGGGAGCTCCTACAATGAGCAGTTCTTC; CDR3 protein: CASSQPSGGSSYNEQFF
clone size: NA; J gene: TRBJ2-2; D gene: NA; V gene: TRBV28; CDR3 DNA: TGTGCCAGCAGGGGTGGGGGGGCTATAGGCACCGGGGAGCTGTTTTTT; CDR3 protein: CASRGGGAIGTGELFF
clone size: NA; J gene: TRBJ1-1; D gene: NA; V gene: TRBV29-1; CDR3 DNA: TGCAGCGTTGAAAGAGCGAACACTGAAGCTTTCTTT; CDR3 protein: CSVERANTEAFF
clone size: NA; J gene: TRBJ2-6; D gene: NA; V gene: TRBV6-1; CDR3 DNA: TGTGCCAGCAGTGATGAAGTTAGCGGTCGCCTCTCTGGGGCCAACGTCCTGACTTTC; CDR3 protein: CASSDEVSGRLSGANVLTF
clone size: NA; J gene: TRBJ1-4; D gene: TRBD1; V gene: TRBV6-5; CDR3 DNA: TGTGCCAGCAGTTACTCAGGGACAGGGTTGGAAAAACTGTTTTTT; CDR3 protein: CASSYSGTGLEKLFF
clone size: NA; J gene: TRBJ1-2; D gene: NA; V gene: TRBV5-4; CDR3 DNA: TGTGCCAGCAGCCCGAAGAAAGGGGATGGCTACACCTTC; CDR3 protein: CASSPKKGDGYTF
clone size: NA; J gene: TRBJ2-5; D gene: TRBD2; V gene: TRBV19; CDR3 DNA: TGTGCCAGTAGTACGACGGGGGGAGGGGAGACCCAGTACTTC; CDR3 protein: CASSTTGGGETQYF
clone size: NA; J gene: TRBJ1-2; D gene: NA; V gene: TRBV4-2; CDR3 DNA: TGTGCCAGCAGCCAGCGGACAGCCTATGGCTACACCTTC; CDR3 protein: CASSQRTAYGYTF
clone size: NA; J gene: TRBJ2-1; D gene: NA; V gene: TRBV5-6; CDR3 DNA: TGTGCCAGCAGCTTGGTTCCGGGCTCCTACAATGAGCAGTTCTTC; CDR3 protein: CASSLVPGSYNEQFF
clone size: NA; J gene: TRBJ1-5; D gene: NA; V gene: TRBV18; CDR3 DNA: TGTGCCAGCTCCCTACTTCCAGGGTTTCAGCCCCAGCATTTT; CDR3 protein: CASSLLPGFQPQHF
clone size: NA; J gene: TRBJ2-5; D gene: TRBD2; V gene: TRBV5-6; CDR3 DNA: TGTGCCAGCAGCTTGGGAGGGTCGGGGGGGGAGACCCAGTACTTC; CDR3 protein: CASSLGGSGGETQYF
clone size: NA; J gene: TRBJ1-2; D gene: NA; V gene: TRBV19; CDR3 DNA: TGTGCCAGTAGCGACTCCCTCTATGGCTACACCTTC; CDR3 protein: CASSDSLYGYTF
clone size: few; J gene: TRBJ2-3; D gene: NA; V gene: TRBV5-8; CDR3 DNA: TGTGCCAGCAGCTTGGGAGCTAACTATCTGGATACGCAGTATTTT; CDR3 protein: CASSLGANYLDTQYF
clone size: NA; J gene: TRBJ1-1; D gene: NA; V gene: TRBV10-3; CDR3 DNA: TGTGCCGTCCGAGGCGGGGGGCACACTGAAGCTTTCTTT; CDR3 protein: CAVRGGGHTEAFF
clone size: NA; J gene: TRBJ2-5; D gene: NA; V gene: TRBV5-6; CDR3 DNA: TGTGCCAGCAGTCTGATAGGGGACCAAGAGACCCAGTACTTC; CDR3 protein: CASSLIGDQETQYF
clone size: NA; J gene: TRBJ2-2; D gene: NA; V gene: TRBV27; CDR3 DNA: TGTGCCAGCTGCCGACTGGCAACCGGGGAGCTGTTTTTT; CDR3 protein: CASCRLATGELFF
clone size: NA; J gene: TRBJ1-5; D gene: TRBD1; V gene: TRBV19; CDR3 DNA: TGTGCCAGTACCAGCGGACCGGGACAGAATCAGCCCCAGCATTTT; CDR3 protein: CASTSGPGQNQPQHF
clone size: once; J gene: TRBJ2-7; D gene: NA; V gene: TRBV28; CDR3 DNA: TGTGCCAGCAGTCCGGGGGACTTACCCTACGAGCAGTACTTC; CDR3 protein: CASSPGDLPYEQYF
clone size: NA; J gene: TRBJ2-5; D gene: TRBD2; V gene: TRBV7-9; CDR3 DNA: TGTGCCAGCAGCTTTAACTCGGGGGGACGGGAGACCCAGTACTTC; CDR3 protein: CASSFNSGGRETQYF
clone size: NA; J gene: TRBJ2-1; D gene: NA; V gene: TRBV10-2; CDR3 DNA: TGCGCCAGCCTAACAGGACCCGGCAGCTACAATGAGCAGTTCTTC; CDR3 protein: CASLTGPGSYNEQFF
clone size: NA; J gene: TRBJ2-1; D gene: TRBD2; V gene: TRBV5-6; CDR3 DNA: TGTGCCAGCAGCTCCATCTTCGGGACTAGCGTCGGTAATGAGCAGTTCTTC; CDR3 protein: CASSSIFGTSVGNEQFF